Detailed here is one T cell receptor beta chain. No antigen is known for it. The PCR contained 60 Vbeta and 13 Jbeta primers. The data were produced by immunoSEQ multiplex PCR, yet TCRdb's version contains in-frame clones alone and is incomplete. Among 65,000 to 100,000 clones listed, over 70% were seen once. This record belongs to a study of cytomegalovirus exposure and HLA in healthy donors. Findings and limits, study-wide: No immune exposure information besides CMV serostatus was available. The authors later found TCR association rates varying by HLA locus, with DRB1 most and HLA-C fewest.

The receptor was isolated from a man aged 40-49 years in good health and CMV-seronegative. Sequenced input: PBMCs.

CDR3 loop: CASSPRTGEGNQPQHF. The CDR3 DNA reads TGTGCCAGCTCACCAAGGACAGGGGAGGGCAATCAGCCCCAGCATTTT. The chain couples TRBV18 to TRBJ1-5, with TRBD1 identical over 9 bases. Germline V gene lookup returns CDR1 KGHSH and CDR2 LQKENI. The junction had 4 bases not matched to a gene; V was cut back by 2 bases and J by 2 bases. The CDR3 covers 16 residues.